These T cell receptor beta chains were read from a single sample in a study of blood T cell repertoires in COVID-19. The protocol was immunoSEQ multiplex PCR, while the TCRdb copy is restricted to in-frame clones and leaves out a portion. The repertoire holds roughly 64,000 clones, with 80% to 90% as singletons. The sequenced sample consisted of peripheral blood. The origin of the receptors is a man aged 40-50 years with acute or convalescent COVID-19. CDR3s include the opening cysteine and the closing phenylalanine or tryptophan. Each record gives: clone size, V gene, J gene, D gene, CDR3 protein, CDR3 DNA. A D gene is named only where the DNA matches it firmly. Clone size, where shown, is once, few, many, or a class for clones that have expanded.

clone_size: -
v_call: TRBV10-3
j_call: TRBJ1-1
d_call: -
cdr3_aa: CAISEPQGFGTEAFF
cdr3_nt: TGTGCCATCAGTGAACCCCAGGGATTCGGCACTGAAGCTTTCTTT

clone_size: -
v_call: TRBV19
j_call: TRBJ2-3
d_call: -
cdr3_aa: CASRYTDTQYF
cdr3_nt: TGTGCCAGTAGATACACAGATACGCAGTATTTT

clone_size: -
v_call: TRBV7-7
j_call: TRBJ1-1
d_call: -
cdr3_aa: CASSLDTGTEAFF
cdr3_nt: TGTGCCAGCAGCTTAGACACAGGGACTGAAGCTTTCTTT

clone_size: -
v_call: TRBV19
j_call: TRBJ1-3
d_call: -
cdr3_aa: CASSILGSIGNTIYF
cdr3_nt: TGTGCCAGTAGTATCCTGGGGAGTATTGGAAACACCATATATTTT

clone_size: -
v_call: TRBV29-1
j_call: TRBJ2-3
d_call: TRBD2
cdr3_aa: CSVLLGTSGGLWTDTQYF
cdr3_nt: TGCAGCGTACTACTCGGGACTAGCGGGGGGTTGTGGACAGATACGCAGTATTTT

clone_size: -
v_call: TRBV29-1
j_call: TRBJ2-1
d_call: -
cdr3_aa: CSVGTVEQFF
cdr3_nt: TGCAGCGTTGGGACAGTAGAGCAGTTCTTC

clone_size: once
v_call: TRBV6-6
j_call: TRBJ1-3
d_call: -
cdr3_aa: CASSYSPGLAGNTIYF
cdr3_nt: TGTGCCAGCAGTTACTCCCCAGGGTTGGCTGGAAACACCATATATTTT

clone_size: -
v_call: TRBV4-1
j_call: TRBJ1-4
d_call: -
cdr3_aa: CASSQGQIYNEKLFF
cdr3_nt: TGCGCCAGCAGCCAAGGACAGATCTATAATGAAAAACTGTTTTTT

clone_size: -
v_call: TRBV18
j_call: TRBJ2-4
d_call: TRBD2
cdr3_aa: CASSPSGLAGVFAKNIQYF
cdr3_nt: TGTGCCAGCTCACCAAGCGGACTAGCGGGGGTCTTTGCCAAAAACATTCAGTACTTC

clone_size: -
v_call: TRBV25-1
j_call: TRBJ1-2
d_call: -
cdr3_aa: CASSEYSMGTPNYGYTF
cdr3_nt: TGTGCCAGCAGTGAATATTCGATGGGGACTCCTAACTATGGCTACACCTTC

clone_size: -
v_call: TRBV4-1
j_call: TRBJ2-2
d_call: -
cdr3_aa: CASSLDRDNTNTGELFF
cdr3_nt: TGCGCCAGCAGCCTAGATCGGGACAACACGAACACCGGGGAGCTGTTTTTT

clone_size: -
v_call: TRBV11-2
j_call: TRBJ2-2
d_call: TRBD2
cdr3_aa: CATPLRASGGELFF
cdr3_nt: TGTGCCACTCCCCTCCGAGCTAGCGGGGGAGAGCTGTTTTTT

clone_size: -
v_call: TRBV5-4
j_call: TRBJ2-7
d_call: TRBD1
cdr3_aa: CASSLGAGGQGAEQYF
cdr3_nt: TGTGCCAGCAGCTTGGGGGCCGGAGGACAGGGGGCCGAGCAGTACTTC

clone_size: -
v_call: TRBV29-1
j_call: TRBJ2-3
d_call: TRBD2
cdr3_aa: CSVSGTSTDTQYF
cdr3_nt: TGCAGCGTTAGCGGGACTTCCACAGATACGCAGTATTTT

clone_size: -
v_call: TRBV5-1
j_call: TRBJ1-3
d_call: TRBD1
cdr3_aa: CASSLGPTGGYGGNTIYF
cdr3_nt: TGCGCCAGCAGCTTGGGGCCGACAGGGGGTTACGGTGGAAACACCATATATTTT

clone_size: few
v_call: TRBV10-3
j_call: TRBJ2-3
d_call: -
cdr3_aa: CAIRGQSETDTQYF
cdr3_nt: TGTGCCATCAGAGGACAGAGCGAAACAGATACGCAGTATTTT

clone_size: -
v_call: TRBV5-6
j_call: TRBJ1-6
d_call: TRBD1
cdr3_aa: CASSYYRGVNNSPLHF
cdr3_nt: TGTGCCAGCAGCTATTACAGGGGGGTAAATAATTCACCCCTCCACTTT

clone_size: few
v_call: TRBV7-3
j_call: TRBJ2-2
d_call: -
cdr3_aa: CASSTGRELFF
cdr3_nt: TGTGCCAGCAGCACGGGGAGGGAGCTGTTTTTT

clone_size: -
v_call: TRBV7-9
j_call: TRBJ1-4
d_call: -
cdr3_aa: CASSLATDRATNEKLFF
cdr3_nt: TGTGCCAGCAGCTTAGCGACCGACCGGGCAACTAATGAAAAACTGTTTTTT

clone_size: -
v_call: TRBV5-1
j_call: TRBJ2-4
d_call: TRBD2
cdr3_aa: CASSPPGGDIQYF
cdr3_nt: TGCGCCAGCAGCCCCCCCGGGGGGGACATTCAGTACTTC

clone_size: -
v_call: TRBV19
j_call: TRBJ1-4
d_call: -
cdr3_aa: CASSTGAANEKLFF
cdr3_nt: TGTGCCAGTAGTACAGGGGCTGCTAATGAAAAACTGTTTTTT

clone_size: once
v_call: TRBV29-1
j_call: TRBJ2-3
d_call: TRBD1
cdr3_aa: CSVDRTGALAVTQYF
cdr3_nt: TGCAGCGTTGATCGCACAGGGGCCCTAGCAGTTACGCAGTATTTT

clone_size: -
v_call: TRBV11-2
j_call: TRBJ2-7
d_call: TRBD1
cdr3_aa: CASSPYTGQSYEQYF
cdr3_nt: TGTGCCAGCAGCCCCTACACGGGACAGTCCTACGAGCAGTACTTC

clone_size: -
v_call: TRBV4-1
j_call: TRBJ2-3
d_call: TRBD1
cdr3_aa: CASSQIPRGPTDTQYF
cdr3_nt: TGCGCCAGCAGCCAAATCCCGAGGGGGCCCACAGATACGCAGTATTTT

clone_size: -
v_call: TRBV11-2
j_call: TRBJ2-7
d_call: -
cdr3_aa: CASSFRTAYEQYF
cdr3_nt: TGTGCCAGCAGCTTCAGGACAGCCTACGAGCAGTACTTC

clone_size: -
v_call: TRBV6-5
j_call: TRBJ2-2
d_call: TRBD1
cdr3_aa: CASSYSDRGGTGELFF
cdr3_nt: TGTGCCAGCAGTTACTCGGACAGGGGAGGAACCGGGGAGCTGTTTTTT

clone_size: -
v_call: TRBV4-1
j_call: TRBJ2-7
d_call: -
cdr3_aa: CASSQDRVAYEQYF
cdr3_nt: TGCGCCAGCAGCCAAGACAGGGTCGCCTACGAGCAGTACTTC

clone_size: -
v_call: TRBV24-1
j_call: TRBJ1-2
d_call: TRBD1
cdr3_aa: CATSDPGTDLNYGYTF
cdr3_nt: TGTGCCACCAGTGATCCAGGGACAGACCTTAACTATGGCTACACCTTC

clone_size: -
v_call: TRBV27
j_call: TRBJ2-1
d_call: TRBD1
cdr3_aa: CASSPRQGPYNEQFF
cdr3_nt: TGTGCCAGCAGTCCGCGACAGGGTCCCTACAATGAGCAGTTCTTC

clone_size: -
v_call: TRBV6-6
j_call: TRBJ1-2
d_call: -
cdr3_aa: CASSVESANYGYTF
cdr3_nt: TGTGCCAGCAGTGTCGAGTCGGCTAACTATGGCTACACCTTC

clone_size: -
v_call: TRBV7-8
j_call: TRBJ1-2
d_call: -
cdr3_aa: CASSLGQSPYGYTF
cdr3_nt: TGTGCCAGCAGCTTAGGTCAGTCCCCCTATGGCTACACCTTC

clone_size: -
v_call: TRBV18
j_call: TRBJ2-7
d_call: -
cdr3_aa: CASSPYGSSYEQYF
cdr3_nt: TGTGCCAGCTCACCCTACGGGAGCTCCTACGAGCAGTACTTC

clone_size: -
v_call: TRBV5-1
j_call: TRBJ2-7
d_call: -
cdr3_aa: CASSLESSYEQYF
cdr3_nt: TGCGCCAGCAGCTTGGAGAGCTCCTACGAGCAGTACTTC

clone_size: -
v_call: TRBV6-5
j_call: TRBJ2-7
d_call: -
cdr3_aa: CASRGARRRSYEQYF
cdr3_nt: TGTGCCAGCAGGGGGGCTAGGCGCCGCTCCTACGAGCAGTACTTC